This passage covers 18 T cell receptor beta chains from one sample sequenced in a study of shared clonotypes between healthy human individuals. Clones were read by immunoSEQ multiplex PCR, and TCRdb kept only the in-frame ones, dropping some. The table records around 2,000,000 clones, 90% to 95% of them present only once. The sample consisted of naive CD4+ T cells sorted from blood. As to subset: CD45RA+ positively selected. The receptors derive from a man between 18 and 29 years old in good health.

This clone was seen a handful of times. The chain carries TRBV28 and TRBJ1-1; D not resolved. V dropped 7 bases and J dropped 11 bases, with 17 bases sitting between them. The length of the CDR3 is 12 residues. CDR1 and CDR2 from the germline V gene are MDHEN and SYDVKM. The CDR3 DNA reads TGTGCCAGCACCACAATGCCGTGGTACGCTTTCTTT. Translating gives CASTTMPWYAFF. Supplemented by reference TRBV28 and TRBJ1-1, the full variable domain reads DVKVTQSSRYLVKRTGEKVFLECVQDMDHENMFWYRQDPGLGLRLIYFSYDVKMKEKGDIPEGYSVSREKKERFSLILESASTNQTSMYLCASTTMPWYAFFGQGTRLTVV.

The chain uses TRBV28 and TRBJ2-7, with D possibly TRBD1 on 6 matching bases. The germline V gene has CDR1 MDHEN and CDR2 SYDVKM. CDR3 length: 14 amino acids. Between the trimmed V and J ends, which lost 7 bases and 2 bases, there was a span of 15 bases. The CDR3 is CASKHTGITYEQYF. For the CDR3, the DNA is TGTGCCAGCAAACATACAGGGATCACCTACGAGCAGTACTTC.

The chain recombines TRBV28 with TRBJ2-7, with 7 nucleotides matching TRBD2. V trimming: 8 bases; J trimming: 4 bases; junction bases outside the gene matches: 5. The CDR3 loop spans 12 amino acids. CDR1 and CDR2 from the germline V gene are MDHEN and SYDVKM. The CDR3 DNA reads TGTGCCAGCCGGGGGAGGGCGTACGAGCAGTACTTC. Translation: CASRGRAYEQYF.

To note about this clone: The sample contains more than one DNA sequence encoding this CDR3. The rearrangement links TRBV10-3 to TRBJ1-5; tentatively, D is TRBD1 (6 bases). CDR3 length: 15 residues. V lost 0 bases, J lost 2 bases, and 8 bases lay in between. CDR1 is ENHRY and CDR2 is SYGVKD in the germline V gene. CDR3 region: CAISESGGGNQPQHF. CDR3 coding DNA: TGTGCCATCAGTGAGTCGGGGGGCGGCAATCAGCCCCAGCATTTT.

The J gene is TRBJ2-7, the V gene TRBV5-4; 8 positions match TRBD1. The V gene end was trimmed by 5 bases and the J gene end by 2 bases; junction bases not matched to a gene: 9. Germline V gene sequence: CDR1 SGHNT, CDR2 YYREEE (reference sequence). The CDR3 has 15 amino acids. This CDR3 reads CASREQGVATYEQYF. The CDR3 DNA reads as TGTGCCAGCAGGGAACAGGGGGTGGCTACCTACGAGCAGTACTTC.

A remark on this clone: A single base separates this from a much larger clone, so it may be a read error. The gene calls are TRBV27 and TRBJ1-1; D gene ambiguous. The CDR3 is 14 residues long. Per the germline V gene, CDR1 is MNHEY and CDR2 is SMNVEV (reference sequence). The CDR3 coding sequence is TGTGCCAGCAGTTCTACGGTTATGAACATTGAAGCTTTCTTT. Its translation: CASSSTVMNIEAFF.

The chain joins TRBV2 to TRBJ2-7, with D hard to call. The CDR3 is 14 residues long. Germline CDR1 SNHLY, CDR2 FYNNEI. V was clipped by 7 bases and J by 6 bases, with 19 bases between them. The CDR3 loop is CASTAPLAGGEQYF. In DNA form, the CDR3 reads TGTGCCAGCACCGCTCCCCTGGCAGGTGGCGAGCAGTACTTC.

The rearrangement joins TRBV7-2 to TRBJ2-7; maybe TRBD1 (6 bases). The CDR3 has 17 amino acids. V was shortened by 2 bases and J by 2 bases, with 19 bases between the two germline ends. The germline gives CDR1 SGHTA, CDR2 FQGNSA. The CDR3 DNA sequence: TGTGCCAGCAGCTTATTCCAGGGGAGCATCGGAACCTACGAGCAGTACTTC. This gives the protein CASSLFQGSIGTYEQYF.

The gene calls are TRBV18 and TRBJ2-3; no clear D. Per germline, CDR1 KGHSH and CDR2 LQKENI. Between the trimmed V and J ends, which lost 0 bases and 4 bases, there was a span of 8 bases. This CDR3 is 14 amino acids long. Here the CDR3 reads CASSPPQVADTQYF. The CDR3 DNA reads as TGTGCCAGCTCACCACCGCAGGTCGCAGATACGCAGTATTTT.

This chain links TRBV12-2 with TRBJ2-7; the table's D call, TRBD2, was not checked against the DNA. TRBV12-2 is a pseudogene locus. This CDR3 spans 15 amino acids. This CDR3 reads CASRLTSNGGHEQYF. Written as DNA, the CDR3 is TGTGCAAGTCGCTTAACCTCTAACGGGGGTCACGAGCAGTACTTC.

The chain is built from TRBV7-8 and TRBJ1-1; D gene ambiguous. The V gene's germline CDR1 is SGHVS and CDR2 FQNEAQ. With 2 bases removed from V and 6 bases from J, the gap between germline ends came to 13 bases. This CDR3 contains 14 residues. The CDR3 protein is CASSLPPPAPEAFF. In DNA, the CDR3 is TGTGCCAGCAGCTTACCCCCCCCTGCGCCTGAAGCTTTCTTT.

The chain employs TRBV30 and TRBJ1-5; D is possibly TRBD1 (5 bases). V was pared by 0 bases and J by 9 bases, with 9 bases between. The CDR3 runs to 12 residues. The germline V gene encodes CDR1 GTSNPN and CDR2 SVGIG (reference sequence). CDR3 sequence reads: CAWSVGVGPQHF. DNA of the CDR3: TGTGCCTGGAGTGTGGGGGTGGGGCCCCAGCATTTT.

The V call is TRBV18, the J call TRBJ1-2, with 8 bases that match TRBD1. The CDR3 has 14 amino acids. Per the germline V gene, CDR1 is KGHSH and CDR2 is LQKENI. The junction had 10 bases not matched to a gene; V was cut back by 5 bases and J by 8 bases. For the CDR3, the DNA is TGTGCCAGCTCAGCCTCCGGGACAGGCCAGGGCTACACCTTC. Translating gives CASSASGTGQGYTF. The whole variable domain, filled in from reference TRBV18 and TRBJ1-2, reads NAGVMQNPRHLVRRRGQEARLRCSPMKGHSHVYWYRQLPEEGLKFMVYLQKENIIDESGMPKERFSAEFPKEGPSILRIQQVVRGDSAAYFCASSASGTGQGYTFGSGTRLTVV.

The chain employs TRBV18 and TRBJ1-3; D call uncertain. The germline V and J ends were trimmed by 0 bases and 2 bases, with 8 bases remaining between them. CDR3 length: 15 amino acids. CDR1 is KGHSH, CDR2 LQKENI, per germline. CDR3 nucleotide sequence: TGTGCCAGCTCACCACCGGCAGCTACTGGAAACACCATATATTTT. It specifies CASSPPAATGNTIYF.

The CDR3 region has the DNA TGTGCCAGCAGTTCGCAGAGGGATACGCAGTATTTT. As protein: CASSSQRDTQYF. This sequence joins TRBV28 and TRBJ2-3; no reliable D call. V dropped 4 bases and J dropped 6 bases, with 8 bases sitting between them. The length of the CDR3 is 12 residues. CDR1 and CDR2 from the germline V gene are MDHEN and SYDVKM.

The chain joins TRBV7-2 to TRBJ2-7; D ambiguous. The CDR3 is made up of 14 amino acids. V lost 6 bases and J lost 0, with 12 bases in between. The germline V gene has CDR1 SGHTA and CDR2 FQGNSA. In DNA form, the CDR3 reads TGTGCCAGCAGGTCTGGATGGAGCTCCTACGAGCAGTACTTC. Translating it yields CASRSGWSSYEQYF. Full variable domain (remainder filled in from reference TRBV7-2 and TRBJ2-7): GAGVSQSPSNKVTEKGKDVELRCDPISGHTALYWYRQSLGQGLEFLIYFQGNSAPDKSGLPSDRFSAERTGGSVSTLTIQRTQQEDSAVYLCASRSGWSSYEQYFGPGTRLTVT.

The rearrangement joins TRBV7-2 to TRBJ2-7, with 15 bases identical to TRBD2. With 1 base clipped from V and 0 bases from J, the junction kept 4 bases outside the gene matches. The CDR3 consists of 18 residues. The germline gives CDR1 SGHTA, CDR2 FQGNSA. CDR3 loop: CASSLVAGLAGGSYEQYF. CDR3 coding DNA: TGTGCCAGCAGCTTAGTTGCGGGACTAGCGGGGGGCTCCTACGAGCAGTACTTC.

This clone was seen a handful of times. The chain couples TRBV6-5 to TRBJ2-7, with 9 bases identical to TRBD1. The CDR3 has 14 residues. CDR1 is MNHEY, CDR2 SVGAGI, per germline. With V trimmed by 2 bases and J by 5 bases, 4 bases remained unmatched. In nucleotides, the CDR3 is TGTGCCAGCAGTTACGGACAGGGGCCCAACGAGCAGTACTTC. Its translation is CASSYGQGPNEQYF.